This T cell receptor (beta chain) was observed in a study of shared clonotypes between healthy human individuals. Each subset's genomic DNA was shared equally among a number of immunoSEQ plates. Clones were read by immunoSEQ multiplex PCR, and TCRdb kept only the in-frame ones, dropping some. This table has more than 2,000,000 clones, 80% to 95% appearing once. General study points: Lower generation probabilities were found for non-shared clonotypes than for those shared by all four donors. Memory subsets generally showed smaller estimated richness than naive subsets did.

As to this clone: The antigen remains undetermined.

The sample was naive CD4+ T cells from PBMCs. The subset denotes: CD45RA+ positively selected. The clonotype was recovered from a man aged 18 to 29 in good health. Some clones in this sample may be carry-over from other donors' samples.

The CDR3 DNA follows: TGTGCCTGGGGAGGCGTTGGAAACACCATATATTTT. Protein: CAWGGVGNTIYF. The J gene is TRBJ1-3, the V gene TRBV7-7; no firm D call. The length of the CDR3 is 12 residues. V gave up 11 bases and J gave up 3 bases, with 11 bases separating them. The germline V gene has CDR1 SSHAT and CDR2 FNYEAQ (reference sequence).